The 3 T cell receptor beta chains presented below share a single source sample, sequenced in a study of cytomegalovirus exposure and HLA in healthy donors. PCR amplification relied on 60 Vbeta primers (plus 13 Jbeta primers). Clones were sequenced by immunoSEQ multiplex PCR, and TCRdb holds only the in-frame ones, with some missing. The sample includes about 82,000 clones, approximately 74% seen only once; the top ten take around 6.5%. The sequenced sample consisted of PBMCs. These receptors originate from a woman between 50 and 59 years old in good health and CMV-seropositive.

This clone was recorded once. V is TRBV5-1 and J is TRBJ2-1; TRBD1 matches at 8 bases. The CDR3 loop spans 15 amino acids. Trimming removed 3 bases from V and 6 bases from J; junction bases left unmatched: 8. The V gene's germline CDR1 is SGHRS and CDR2 YFSETQ. The chain's CDR3 is CASSSGQGPPNEQFF. For the CDR3, the DNA is TGCGCCAGCAGCTCCGGACAGGGACCCCCCAATGAGCAGTTCTTC.

The chain combines TRBV11-3 with TRBJ2-1; possibly TRBD2 for D (6 bases). Germline V gene data show CDR1 as SGHNT and CDR2 as YENEEA. The CDR3 runs to 17 residues. Trimming cost V 0 bases and J 1 base, with 13 bases left between them. The CDR3 here is CASSLEASGGSYNEQFF. The DNA for the CDR3 is TGTGCCAGCAGCTTAGAAGCGTCCGGAGGGTCCTACAATGAGCAGTTCTTC.

The genes are TRBV6-1 and TRBJ1-1; D unresolved. Trimming stripped 4 bases from V and 4 bases from J, with 16 bases between. The CDR3 is 15 residues long. Germline values: CDR1 MNHNS, CDR2 SASEGT. CDR3 sequence (DNA): TGTGCCAGCAGTGCACACAAACCGAAATCCACTGAAGCTTTCTTT. Encoded protein: CASSAHKPKSTEAFF.